The 12 T cell receptor beta chains in this list originate from one sample, sequenced in a study of Ad26.COV2.S vaccination and SARS-CoV-2 variants. The assay was immunoSEQ multiplex PCR, and TCRdb's table has in-frame clones only and misses some. The table lists about 350,000 clones, 92% of them singletons. The specimen comprised peripheral blood, sampled after recovery from COVID-19. All receptors derive from a human donor who had recovered from COVID-19.

On this clone: A junction boundary mismatches the germline segment, possibly from a read error. The chain joins TRBV19 to TRBJ1-6, with D possibly matching TRBD1 (5 bases). CDR3 length: 13 residues. Germline-derived CDR1 and CDR2 are LNHDA and SQIVND (reference sequence). CDR3 sequence: CASSLGGTSLLHF. CDR3 DNA sequence: TGTGCCAGTAGTCTCGGAGGGACTTCACTCCTCCACTTT. Together with reference TRBV19 and TRBJ1-6, the CDR3 gives the full variable domain: DGGITQSPKYLFRKEGQNVTLSCEQNLNHDAMYWYRQDPGQGLRLIYYSQIVNDFQKGDIAEGYSVSREKKESFPLTVTSAQKNPTAFYLCASSLGGTSLLHFGNGTRLTVT.

The rearrangement joins TRBV11-2 to TRBJ2-5; D ambiguous. From germline, CDR1 is SGHAT and CDR2 FQNNGV. This CDR3 comprises 12 residues. Trimming shortened V by 5 bases and J by 9 bases, and 13 bases separated the two germline ends. The CDR3 here is CASSRVGVAQYF. CDR3 coding DNA: TGTGCCAGCAGCCGGGTAGGCGTGGCCCAGTACTTC.

This rearrangement joins TRBV19 to TRBJ2-7; 8 bases are shared with TRBD1. Germline trimming cut 3 bases from V and 0 bases from J; bases unmatched to any gene: 4. The CDR3 has 15 amino acids. The germline CDR1 and CDR2 sequences are LNHDA and SQIVND (reference sequence). This CDR3 is CASSMGDRSSYEQYF. Here the CDR3 DNA reads TGTGCCAGTAGTATGGGGGACAGGTCCTCCTACGAGCAGTACTTC. The full variable domain, its missing parts supplied by reference TRBV19 and TRBJ2-7, is DGGITQSPKYLFRKEGQNVTLSCEQNLNHDAMYWYRQDPGQGLRLIYYSQIVNDFQKGDIAEGYSVSREKKESFPLTVTSAQKNPTAFYLCASSMGDRSSYEQYFGPGTRLTVT.

The CDR3 loop reads CASSKGQNQETQYF. The CDR3 nucleotides are TGTGCCAGCAGCAAAGGACAGAATCAAGAGACCCAGTACTTC. J is TRBJ2-5 and V is TRBV7-9, with D tentatively TRBD1 (6 bases). Trimming stripped 5 bases from V and 2 bases from J, with 12 bases between. Germline V CDR1 and CDR2: SEHNR, FQNEAQ (reference sequence). The CDR3 is 14 residues long.

The J gene is TRBJ2-2, the V gene TRBV7-9; 7 bases line up with TRBD1. The germline CDR1 and CDR2 sequences are SEHNR and FQNEAQ (reference sequence). This CDR3 is 15 amino acids long. Unmatched junction bases numbered 7, after V lost 6 bases and J lost 3 bases. CDR3 amino acids: CASRGTVKDTGELFF. The DNA for the CDR3 is TGTGCCAGCAGGGGGACAGTCAAGGACACCGGGGAGCTGTTTTTT.

The rearrangement joins TRBV3-1 (or the pseudogene TRBV3-2) to TRBJ1-3; D remains ambiguous. The CDR3 consists of 16 residues. V dropped 2 bases and J dropped 2 bases, with 13 bases sitting between them. Germline V CDR1 and CDR2: LGHDT, YNNKEL (reference sequence). CDR3 sequence reads: CASSQRGSAAGNTIYF. In nucleotides, the CDR3 is TGTGCCAGCAGCCAAAGAGGGTCAGCAGCTGGAAACACCATATATTTT.

This chain connects TRBV24-1 to TRBJ2-3, with no clear D. The CDR3 spans 15 residues. The V gene's germline CDR1 is KGHDR and CDR2 SFDVKD. V lost 2 bases to trimming and J lost 2 bases, with 10 bases between them. The CDR3 loop is CATSDSRAPTDTQYF. CDR3 nucleotides: TGTGCCACCAGTGATTCCCGGGCCCCCACAGATACGCAGTATTTT.

The genes are TRBV2 and TRBJ1-2; weak D call: TRBD1 (6 bases). V was clipped by 8 bases and J by 5 bases, with 24 bases between them. The CDR3 runs 16 residues. Germline CDR1 reads SNHLY; CDR2 reads FYNNEI. The CDR3 region is CASVEQGELPTYGYTF. The CDR3 coding sequence is TGTGCCAGCGTAGAACAGGGTGAGCTCCCAACTTATGGCTACACCTTC.

This clone was found a few times. The DNA of the CDR3 is TGTGCCAGCTCACCTCTGGGAGGGAACACTGAAGCTTTCTTT. It encodes CASSPLGGNTEAFF. V is TRBV18 and J is TRBJ1-1; D not resolved. This CDR3 has 14 amino acids. Germline CDR1 KGHSH, CDR2 LQKENI. V was pared by 3 bases and J by 1 base, with 9 bases between.

This chain links TRBV5-5 with TRBJ1-4; maybe TRBD1 (5 bases). Germline assignment: CDR1 SGHKS and CDR2 YYEKEE (reference sequence). The CDR3 covers 16 residues. Trimming took off 0 bases at V and 4 bases at J, with 13 bases between the two ends. This chain's CDR3 is CASSLAMTEYNEKLFF. CDR3 DNA sequence: TGTGCCAGCAGCTTGGCGATGACAGAATATAATGAAAAACTGTTTTTT. The entire variable domain, with the rest obtained from reference TRBV5-5 and TRBJ1-4, is as follows: DAGVTQSPTHLIKTRGQQVTLRCSPISGHKSVSWYQQVLGQGPQFIFQYYEKEERGRGNFPDRFSARQFPNYSSELNVNALLLGDSALYLCASSLAMTEYNEKLFFGSGTQLSVL.

The rearrangement uses TRBV6-6 and TRBJ2-2; 7 bases match TRBD2. The CDR3 has 15 amino acids. The junction had 8 bases not matched to a gene; V was cut back by 10 bases and J by 0 bases. Germline V gene sequence: CDR1 MNHNY, CDR2 SVGAGI (reference sequence). Here the CDR3 DNA reads TGTGCCATCCTGCTGGCGGGGGCGAACACCGGGGAGCTGTTTTTT. Translation: CAILLAGANTGELFF.

This clone turned up a few times. This chain uses TRBV7-2 with TRBJ2-7, with a possible D match to TRBD1 (5 bases). The CDR3 is made up of 15 amino acids. Deletions cut 1 base from V and 7 bases from J, with 17 bases between. Looked up from germline, CDR1 is SGHTA and CDR2 is FQGNSA. CDR3 nucleotides: TGTGCCAGCAGCTTAGTTTGGGGCAACCTCGGGGAGCAGTACTTC. Protein sequence: CASSLVWGNLGEQYF.